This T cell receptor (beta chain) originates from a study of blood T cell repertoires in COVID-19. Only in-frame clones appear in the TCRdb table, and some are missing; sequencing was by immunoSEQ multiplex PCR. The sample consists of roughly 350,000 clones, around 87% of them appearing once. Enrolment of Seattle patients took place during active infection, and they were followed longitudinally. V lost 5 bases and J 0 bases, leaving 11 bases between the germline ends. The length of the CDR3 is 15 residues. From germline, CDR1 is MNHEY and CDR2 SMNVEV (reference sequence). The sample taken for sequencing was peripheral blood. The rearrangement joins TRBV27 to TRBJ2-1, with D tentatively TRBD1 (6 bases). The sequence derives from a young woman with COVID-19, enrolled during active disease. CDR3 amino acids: CASSMDSLSYNEQFF. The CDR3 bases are TGTGCCAGCAGTATGGACAGCCTCTCCTACAATGAGCAGTTCTTC.